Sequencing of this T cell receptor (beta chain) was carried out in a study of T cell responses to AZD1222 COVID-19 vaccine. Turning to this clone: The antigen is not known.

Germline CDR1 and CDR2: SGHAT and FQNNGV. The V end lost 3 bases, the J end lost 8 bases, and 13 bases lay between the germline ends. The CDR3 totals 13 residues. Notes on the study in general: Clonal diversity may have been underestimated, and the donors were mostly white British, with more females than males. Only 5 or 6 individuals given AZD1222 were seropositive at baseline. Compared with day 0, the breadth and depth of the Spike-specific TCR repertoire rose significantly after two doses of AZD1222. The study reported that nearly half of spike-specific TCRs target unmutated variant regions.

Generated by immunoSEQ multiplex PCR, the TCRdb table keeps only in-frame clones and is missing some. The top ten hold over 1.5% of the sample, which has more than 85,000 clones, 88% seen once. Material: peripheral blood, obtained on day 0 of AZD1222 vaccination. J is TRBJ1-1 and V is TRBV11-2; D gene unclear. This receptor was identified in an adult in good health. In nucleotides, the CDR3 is TGTGCCAGCAGCTTTACCACAGAACTAGAAGCTTTCTTT. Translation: CASSFTTELEAFF. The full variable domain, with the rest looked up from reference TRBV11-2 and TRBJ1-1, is EAGVAQSPRYKIIEKRQSVAFWCNPISGHATLYWYQQILGQGPKLLIQFQNNGVVDDSQLPKDRFSAERLKGVDSTLKIQPAKLEDSAVYLCASSFTTELEAFFGQGTRLTVV.